A single sample is the source of the 16 T cell receptor beta chains below, sequenced in a study of cytotoxic CD8 clonotypes in ibrutinib-treated CLL. Some clones are missing from TCRdb's copy, which holds only in-frame ones; the method was immunoSEQ multiplex PCR. The sample has roughly 70,000 clones; approximately 90% are singletons. The sample in question was PBMCs, obtained after 12 months of ibrutinib treatment. The receptors originated from a human donor with chronic lymphocytic leukemia.

The chain links TRBV11-1 to TRBJ2-1, with 12 positions matching TRBD2. The CDR3 has 17 residues. CDR1 is SGHAT and CDR2 is FQDESV in the germline V gene (reference sequence). After removal of 5 bases from V and 9 bases from J, the junction contained 14 bases not matched to a gene. The CDR3 spells CASSPRTSGRQRGEQFF. CDR3 DNA: TGTGCCAGCAGCCCCCGCACTAGCGGGAGGCAACGGGGTGAGCAGTTCTTC.

The DNA for the CDR3 is TGTGCCAGCAGCTTATCGGCGGGCCCTTCCTACGAGCAGTACTTC. Residues: CASSLSAGPSYEQYF. The chain carries TRBV7-9 and TRBJ2-7; a weak D match, TRBD2 (5 bases). CDR1 SEHNR and CDR2 FQNEAQ come from the germline V gene (reference sequence). The length of the CDR3 is 15 residues. Deletions cut 2 bases from V and 1 base from J, with 12 bases between.

Points on this clone: At one end the junction does not follow the germline gene, possibly because of a read error. The CDR3: CASSLVHTGSANTIYF. The CDR3 DNA reads as TGTGCCAGCAGCTTAGTCCATACAGGGTCTGCAAACACCATATATTTT. J is TRBJ1-3 and V is TRBV11-3; weak D call: TRBD1 (6 bases). The CDR3 totals 16 residues. Germline CDR1 SGHNT, CDR2 YENEEA.

DNA for the CDR3: TGTGCCAGCAGCTTATCCTCTGCTGGGGTCGGCGGGGAGCTGTTTTTT. This translates into CASSLSSAGVGGELFF. V is TRBV11-2 and J is TRBJ2-2; D remains ambiguous. V was clipped by 2 bases and J by 7 bases, with 17 bases between them. This CDR3 region has 16 residues. Germline V gene data show CDR1 as SGHAT and CDR2 as FQNNGV.

The chain carries TRBV7-3 and TRBJ1-3; tentatively, D is TRBD1 (6 bases). V was shortened by 5 bases and J by 0 bases, with 8 bases between the two germline ends. Germline V lookup: CDR1 SGHTA, CDR2 FQGTGA. The CDR3 is 14 amino acids. CDR3 in amino acids: CASSRRGSGNTIYF. The DNA for the CDR3 is TGTGCCAGCAGCCGCAGGGGCTCTGGAAACACCATATATTTT.

V is TRBV5-6 and J is TRBJ2-3; 11 nucleotides agree with TRBD1. Germline loops: CDR1 SGHDT, CDR2 YYEEEE. The V gene end was trimmed by 4 bases and the J gene end by 0 bases; junction bases not matched to a gene: 4. There are 16 residues in the CDR3. The CDR3 nucleotides read TGTGCCAGCAGCCCGGGGACAGGGGGTAGCACAGATACGCAGTATTTT. Protein sequence: CASSPGTGGSTDTQYF.

The chain has TRBV7-2 and TRBJ2-7; TRBD1 agrees at 9 bases. The CDR3 runs to 15 residues. Per the germline V gene, CDR1 is SGHTA and CDR2 is FQGNSA. Trimming removed 0 bases from V and 5 bases from J; junction bases left unmatched: 5. CDR3 sequence: CASSLAGTGTHEQYF. In DNA form, the CDR3 reads TGTGCCAGCAGCTTAGCAGGGACAGGGACCCACGAGCAGTACTTC. The variable domain in full, completed from reference TRBV7-2 and TRBJ2-7, reads GAGVSQSPSNKVTEKGKDVELRCDPISGHTALYWYRQSLGQGLEFLIYFQGNSAPDKSGLPSDRFSAERTGGSVSTLTIQRTQQEDSAVYLCASSLAGTGTHEQYFGPGTRLTVT.

This clone was picked up one time. The V gene is TRBV7-7, the J gene TRBJ2-2; 10 bases agree with TRBD2. The V segment lost 5 bases and the J segment 4 bases; nucleotides outside the gene matches: 13. Germline V gives CDR1 SSHAT, CDR2 FNYEAQ (reference sequence). The CDR3 runs to 18 residues. DNA of the CDR3: TGTGCCAGCAGCCCGATGTTAACTCTAGCGGGAGCCACCGGGGAGCTGTTTTTT. Its protein is CASSPMLTLAGATGELFF.

V and J are TRBV4-1 and TRBJ2-2; D is uncertain. Trimming pared 1 base from V and 5 bases from J, leaving 8 bases between. This CDR3 spans 14 amino acids. CDR1 and CDR2 (germline): MGHRA, YSYEKL. CDR3: CASSQGLWTGELFF. In DNA form, the CDR3 reads TGCGCCAGCAGCCAAGGCTTATGGACCGGGGAGCTGTTTTTT.

The chain links TRBV6-6 to TRBJ2-7; 7 bases match TRBD2. The CDR3 consists of 16 residues. Looked up from germline, CDR1 is MNHNY and CDR2 is SVGAGI (reference sequence). V trimming: 5 bases; J trimming: 1 base; junction bases outside the gene matches: 11. The CDR3 spells CASSRGGGLGSYEQYF. CDR3 nucleotide sequence: TGTGCCAGCAGTCGAGGCGGGGGTCTCGGGTCCTACGAGCAGTACTTC.

The chain's CDR3 is CASSQGRPSIYGYTF. In DNA form, the CDR3 reads TGCGCCAGCAGCCAAGGGCGCCCTAGCATCTATGGCTACACCTTC. The rearrangement links TRBV4-1 to TRBJ1-2; D unresolved. Germline CDR1 and CDR2: MGHRA and YSYEKL. This CDR3 spans 15 amino acids. Between the trimmed V and J ends, which lost 1 base and 4 bases, there was a span of 13 bases.

A few counts support this clone. The gene calls are TRBV9 and TRBJ1-1, with D perhaps TRBD1 (6 bases). There are 16 residues in the CDR3. Germline V lookup: CDR1 SGDLS, CDR2 YYNGEE. V lost 0 bases to trimming and J lost 1 base, with 13 bases between them. The CDR3 DNA reads as TGTGCCAGCAGCGTAGTTACAGGGAGGTGGAACACTGAAGCTTTCTTT. Protein product: CASSVVTGRWNTEAFF.

The chain employs TRBV6-5 and TRBJ1-3; D unresolved. Trimming took off 2 bases at V and 0 bases at J, with 8 bases between the two ends. CDR1 and CDR2 (germline): MNHEY, SVGAGI. This CDR3 contains 15 residues. The CDR3 DNA sequence: TGTGCCAGCAGTTACCGGAGCAGCTCTGGAAACACCATATATTTT. Its translation is CASSYRSSSGNTIYF.

The chain employs TRBV18 and TRBJ2-7; D is possibly TRBD2 (5 bases). Germline CDR1 and CDR2: KGHSH and LQKENI. The germline V and J ends were trimmed by 3 bases and 3 bases, with 12 bases remaining between them. There are 14 residues in the CDR3. The CDR3, as DNA: TGTGCCAGCTCACCGAGGGCCGGGGACTACGAGCAGTACTTC. It translates to CASSPRAGDYEQYF.

This clone was counted once. The chain recombines TRBV7-2 with TRBJ2-6; D is unclear. Germline lookup yields CDR1 SGHTA and CDR2 FQGNSA. This CDR3 is 14 amino acids long. Trimming took 5 bases from V and 1 from J, leaving 6 bases between them. The CDR3 protein is CASSPQSGANVLTF. In DNA, the CDR3 is TGTGCCAGCAGCCCGCAATCTGGGGCCAACGTCCTGACTTTC.

The J gene is TRBJ2-1, the V gene TRBV9, with TRBD2 matching 10 bases. Germline lookup yields CDR1 SGDLS and CDR2 YYNGEE. J lost 9 bases, V lost 4 bases, and 10 bases had no gene match. The CDR3 has 15 amino acids. This chain's CDR3 is CASSNSLAGAAEQFF. The CDR3 DNA sequence: TGTGCCAGCAGCAACAGCCTAGCGGGAGCGGCTGAGCAGTTCTTC.